Following are 28 T cell receptor beta chains from one sample sequenced in a study of shared clonotypes between healthy human individuals. Clones were read by immunoSEQ multiplex PCR, and TCRdb kept only the in-frame ones, dropping some. There are some 2 million clones in the sample; over 85% occur only once, and roughly 0.13% lies in the top ten. The sample consisted of naive CD4+ T cells sorted from blood. The subset is: CD45RA+ positively selected. These receptors all stem from a man between 18 and 29 years old in good health.

The chain recombines TRBV5-4 with TRBJ2-2; D gene ambiguous. This CDR3 is built from 14 residues. With 4 bases removed from V and 0 bases from J, the gap between germline ends came to 7 bases. Germline assignment: CDR1 SGHNT and CDR2 YYREEE (reference sequence). The CDR3 region is CASSAEPNTGELFF. DNA of the CDR3: TGTGCCAGCAGCGCGGAGCCGAACACCGGGGAGCTGTTTTTT.

This clone showed up just a few times. The chain employs TRBV30 and TRBJ1-1, with a possible D match to TRBD1 (5 bases). Trimming left V 4 bases short and J 5 bases short, with 20 bases between. This CDR3 contains 15 residues. Germline V gives CDR1 GTSNPN, CDR2 SVGIG (reference sequence). For the CDR3, the DNA is TGTGCCTGGAACCTTCCGGTCGGACATTTTACTGAAGCTTTCTTT. It yields the protein CAWNLPVGHFTEAFF.

The J gene is TRBJ2-2, the V gene TRBV29-1, with a tentative D call TRBD1 (5 bases). CDR1 is SQVTM, CDR2 ANQGSEA, per germline. CDR3 length: 14 amino acids. Trimming cost V 0 bases and J 6 bases, with 11 bases left between them. CDR3 in DNA: TGCAGCGTTGAAGATCTTGGGGCGGCCGGGGAGCTGTTTTTT. This sequence encodes CSVEDLGAAGELFF.

This clone was observed a single time. V and J are TRBV11-2 and TRBJ2-5, with D uncertain. Germline values: CDR1 SGHAT, CDR2 FQNNGV. The CDR3 runs to 12 residues. Deletions cut 1 base from V and 8 bases from J, with 8 bases between. The DNA of the CDR3 is TGTGCCAGCAGCTTAGGTTCGGGTACCCAGTACTTC. This sequence encodes CASSLGSGTQYF.

As to this clone: This sample also contains other DNA sequences that code for the same CDR3. The V and J genes are TRBV18 and TRBJ2-7; 8 bases are a match to TRBD2. Germline V gene sequence: CDR1 KGHSH, CDR2 LQKENI. The trim removed 6 bases at V and 0 bases at J, leaving 4 bases unmatched. The CDR3 loop spans 14 amino acids. CDR3 nucleotide sequence: TGTGCCAGCTCGTTAGCGGGAAGCTCCTACGAGCAGTACTTC. Translated: CASSLAGSSYEQYF.

This rearrangement joins TRBV6-5 to TRBJ1-5; D not resolved. This CDR3 contains 16 residues. V lost 2 bases and J 3 bases, leaving 14 bases between the germline ends. Germline V gene sequence: CDR1 MNHEY, CDR2 SVGAGI. In DNA, the CDR3 is TGTGCCAGCAGTTACACCAAGGCTGGGATCAATCAGCCCCAGCATTTT. It is translated as CASSYTKAGINQPQHF.

This clone showed up just once. This chain links TRBV10-2 with TRBJ2-7, with D hard to call. Per germline, CDR1 WSHSY and CDR2 SAAADI. Trimming stripped 5 bases from V and 3 bases from J, with 14 bases between. The CDR3 covers 14 residues. As DNA, the CDR3 is TGCGCCAGCAGTCTGGGGATCAGTTACTACGAGCAGTACTTC. It is translated as CASSLGISYYEQYF.

V is TRBV6-1 and J is TRBJ2-6; D is uncertain. With 1 base removed from V and 0 bases from J, the gap between germline ends came to 10 bases. Germline CDR1 reads MNHNS; CDR2 reads SASEGT. The CDR3 has 17 amino acids. CDR3 sequence: CASSEGTVSSGANVLTF. The CDR3 DNA is TGTGCCAGCAGTGAAGGGACGGTTAGCTCTGGGGCCAACGTCCTGACTTTC.

V gene TRBV19 combines with J gene TRBJ2-7; D is ambiguous. Looked up from germline, CDR1 is LNHDA and CDR2 is SQIVND (reference sequence). V lost 6 bases to trimming and J lost 7 bases, with 19 bases between them. The CDR3 loop spans 14 amino acids. Here the CDR3 reads CASSLRSPVAEQYF. For the CDR3, the DNA is TGTGCCAGTAGCCTCAGGTCGCCGGTGGCGGAGCAGTACTTC.

The chain links TRBV6-5 to TRBJ1-1; no clear D. V lost 5 bases to trimming and J lost 1 base, with 8 bases between them. CDR1 MNHEY and CDR2 SVGAGI come from the germline V gene. The CDR3 consists of 13 residues. The CDR3 loop reads CASSQKGNTEAFF. The CDR3 DNA reads as TGTGCCAGCAGTCAGAAAGGGAACACTGAAGCTTTCTTT.

This chain connects TRBV4-2 to TRBJ2-1; either TRBD1 or TRBD2 may supply D (7 bases each). This CDR3 spans 16 amino acids. CDR1 is LGHNA, CDR2 YNFKEQ, per germline. V lost 4 bases and J lost 8, with 21 bases in between. The CDR3: CASSPGLAGGRDEQFF. The CDR3 region has the DNA TGTGCCAGCAGCCCCGGTCTGGCAGGGGGGAGGGATGAGCAGTTCTTC.

This rearrangement joins TRBV9 to TRBJ2-2; no definite D call. The CDR3 loop spans 12 amino acids. From germline, CDR1 is SGDLS and CDR2 YYNGEE. V shed 4 bases and J shed 6 bases, with 7 bases lying between them. The CDR3 protein is CASSLRAGELFF. The CDR3 DNA sequence: TGTGCCAGCAGCCTCCGCGCCGGGGAGCTGTTTTTT. Full variable domain (rest looked up from reference TRBV9 and TRBJ2-2): DSGVTQTPKHLITATGQRVTLRCSPRSGDLSVYWYQQSLDQGLQFLIQYYNGEERAKGNILERFSAQQFPDLHSELNLSSLELGDSALYFCASSLRAGELFFGEGSRLTVL.

V is TRBV30 and J is TRBJ2-2; weak D call: TRBD1 (6 bases). CDR3 length equals 13 residues. V shed 3 bases and J shed 5 bases, with 10 bases lying between them. Germline CDR1 and CDR2: GTSNPN and SVGIG (reference sequence). The CDR3 sequence is CAWRTQGTGELFF. CDR3 sequence (DNA): TGTGCCTGGAGAACCCAGGGGACCGGGGAGCTGTTTTTT.

A remark on this clone: In the same sample, other DNA sequences code for this CDR3. CDR3 amino acids: CASSPSTGFNQPQHF. CDR3 DNA sequence: TGTGCCAGCTCACCATCGACAGGGTTCAATCAGCCCCAGCATTTT. The chain links TRBV18 to TRBJ1-5; 7 bases match TRBD1. Germline loops: CDR1 KGHSH, CDR2 LQKENI. Trimming removed 2 bases from V and 3 bases from J; junction bases left unmatched: 4. This CDR3 has 15 amino acids.

The rearrangement joins TRBV7-9 to TRBJ2-3; the D gene could be TRBD1 or TRBD2 (5 bases each). Germline CDR1 SEHNR, CDR2 FQNEAQ (reference sequence). V was trimmed by 0 bases and J by 8 bases, leaving 12 bases between them. The CDR3 spans 14 residues. The CDR3 sequence is CASSLARGEGTQYF. The CDR3 nucleotides read TGTGCCAGCAGCTTAGCCAGAGGGGAAGGTACGCAGTATTTT.

This clone was observed once. This chain joins TRBV10-1 and TRBJ1-1; a weak D match, TRBD1 (5 bases). Trimming took 8 bases from V and 5 from J, leaving 9 bases between them. The germline V gene encodes CDR1 WNHNN and CDR2 SYGVQD (reference sequence). This CDR3 is built from 11 residues. The CDR3 DNA is TGCGCCAGCTCTGGGGGAACTGAAGCTTTCTTT. Amino acids: CASSGGTEAFF.

This clone was picked up one time. The chain combines TRBV28 with TRBJ1-6; D is possibly TRBD1 (5 bases). The V gene lost 3 bases and the J gene lost 4 bases, with 10 bases spanning the gap. This CDR3 spans 15 amino acids. Germline V gives CDR1 MDHEN, CDR2 SYDVKM. CDR3 amino acids: CASSFQGGYNSPLHF. The CDR3 coding sequence is TGTGCCAGCAGTTTCCAGGGAGGGTATAATTCACCCCTCCACTTT.

This clone was detected once. The chain links TRBV28 to TRBJ1-3, with D unclear. The V gene lost 3 bases and the J gene lost 8 bases, with 8 bases spanning the gap. The CDR3 totals 12 residues. Germline values: CDR1 MDHEN, CDR2 SYDVKM. CDR3 sequence: CASSFNRDTIYF. The CDR3 DNA reads as TGTGCCAGCAGTTTTAATCGAGACACCATATATTTT. Full variable domain (outside the CDR3, taken from reference TRBV28 and TRBJ1-3): DVKVTQSSRYLVKRTGEKVFLECVQDMDHENMFWYRQDPGLGLRLIYFSYDVKMKEKGDIPEGYSVSREKKERFSLILESASTNQTSMYLCASSFNRDTIYFGEGSWLTVV.

The V and J genes are TRBV6-4 and TRBJ1-1; maybe TRBD1 (6 bases). Germline V gene lookup returns CDR1 MRHNA and CDR2 SNTAGT. This CDR3 has 14 residues. The V and J ends lost 6 bases and 0 bases respectively, with 11 bases between them. The CDR3 is CASRLRTVNTEAFF. The CDR3 DNA follows: TGTGCCAGCAGATTACGGACAGTGAACACTGAAGCTTTCTTT.

In its sample, this clone was seen once. DNA of the CDR3: TGTGCCAGCAGCCCGAACGGACTAGCGGGAGAGACCCAGTACTTC. Amino acids: CASSPNGLAGETQYF. V is TRBV7-9 and J is TRBJ2-5; 11 nucleotides match TRBD2. Per the germline V gene, CDR1 is SEHNR and CDR2 is FQNEAQ (reference sequence). Germline trimming cut 5 bases from V and 4 bases from J; bases unmatched to any gene: 6. This CDR3 is 15 amino acids long.

Concerning this clone: In the same sample, other DNA sequences code for this CDR3. The chain links TRBV5-1 to TRBJ1-4, with D unresolved. Germline V lookup: CDR1 SGHRS, CDR2 YFSETQ. This CDR3 spans 13 amino acids. V dropped 0 bases and J dropped 8 bases, with 8 bases sitting between them. CDR3 amino acids: CASSLGTGEKLFF. DNA for the CDR3: TGCGCCAGCAGCTTGGGGACGGGAGAAAAACTGTTTTTT.

The rearrangement uses TRBV12-5 and TRBJ1-1, with 10 bases identical to TRBD1. CDR3 length: 14 residues. V shed 5 bases and J 1 base; nucleotides not matched to a gene: 1. Germline V gene data show CDR1 as LGHNT and CDR2 as FRNRAP. CDR3 in amino acids: CASGGDRGNTEAFF. CDR3 sequence (DNA): TGTGCTAGTGGTGGGGACAGGGGGAACACTGAAGCTTTCTTT.

This chain links TRBV2 with TRBJ2-7; 9 bases fit TRBD1. J gave up 4 bases and V 6 bases, and 7 bases lay outside the gene matches. The CDR3 is 14 amino acids. The germline V gene has CDR1 SNHLY and CDR2 FYNNEI. The CDR3 region has the DNA TGTGCCAGCAGCACCGGGACAGGGATTTACGAGCAGTACTTC. This encodes CASSTGTGIYEQYF.

The chain links TRBV6-1 to TRBJ2-7; D gene uncertain. This CDR3 spans 15 amino acids. V was clipped by 6 bases and J by 1 base, with 16 bases between them. Per the germline V gene, CDR1 is MNHNS and CDR2 is SASEGT. CDR3 amino acids: CASRSLFASSYEQYF. CDR3 coding DNA: TGTGCCAGCAGGTCGCTTTTTGCGAGTTCCTACGAGCAGTACTTC.

The chain is built from TRBV5-1 and TRBJ2-1; 8 bases map to TRBD1. This CDR3 is built from 15 residues. V lost 0 bases and J lost 7; bases outside the gene matches: 6. Germline V gene data show CDR1 as SGHRS and CDR2 as YFSETQ. The CDR3 bases are TGCGCCAGCAGCTTGGAACTACAGGGGGTGAATGAGCAGTTCTTC. Encoded protein: CASSLELQGVNEQFF.

This rearrangement joins TRBV7-8 to TRBJ2-2; the D gene is possibly TRBD2 (5 bases). Deletions cut 8 bases from V and 1 base from J, with 11 bases between. The CDR3 extends over 14 amino acids. Germline V gives CDR1 SGHVS, CDR2 FQNEAQ. CDR3 protein: CASLEGLNTGELFF. Here the CDR3 DNA reads TGTGCCAGCCTGGAAGGACTGAACACCGGGGAGCTGTTTTTT.

Here the CDR3 DNA reads TGTGCTAGTGGTCTATCGACAGGGGGCCCCAAAATTTCACCCCTCCACTTT. Protein product: CASGLSTGGPKISPLHF. The chain is built from TRBV12-5 and TRBJ1-6, with 10 bases that match TRBD1. The V gene end was trimmed by 5 bases and the J gene end by 9 bases; junction bases not matched to a gene: 13. Germline values: CDR1 LGHNT, CDR2 FRNRAP. This CDR3 is 17 amino acids long.

V usage is TRBV19 and J usage is TRBJ2-1; TRBD2 matches 13 bases. CDR1 and CDR2 from the germline V gene are LNHDA and SQIVND (reference sequence). This CDR3 has 16 amino acids. The trim removed 5 bases at V and 7 bases at J, leaving 8 bases unmatched. The CDR3 nucleotides are TGTGCCAGTAGTGACGGACTAGCGGGAGCGGCAAATGAGCAGTTCTTC. Translating gives CASSDGLAGAANEQFF.